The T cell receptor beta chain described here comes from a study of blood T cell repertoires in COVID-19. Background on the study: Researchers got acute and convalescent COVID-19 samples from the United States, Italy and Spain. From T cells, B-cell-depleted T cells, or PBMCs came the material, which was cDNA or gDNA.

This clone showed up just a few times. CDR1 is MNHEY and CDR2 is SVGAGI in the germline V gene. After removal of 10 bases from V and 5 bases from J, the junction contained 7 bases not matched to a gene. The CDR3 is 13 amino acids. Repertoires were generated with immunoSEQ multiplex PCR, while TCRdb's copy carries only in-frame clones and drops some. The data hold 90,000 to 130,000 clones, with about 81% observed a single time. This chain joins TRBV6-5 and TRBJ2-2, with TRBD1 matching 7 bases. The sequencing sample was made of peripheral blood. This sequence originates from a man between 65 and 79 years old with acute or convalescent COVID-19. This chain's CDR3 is CATQTGDTGELFF. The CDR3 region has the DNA TGTGCCACCCAAACAGGGGATACCGGGGAGCTGTTTTTT.